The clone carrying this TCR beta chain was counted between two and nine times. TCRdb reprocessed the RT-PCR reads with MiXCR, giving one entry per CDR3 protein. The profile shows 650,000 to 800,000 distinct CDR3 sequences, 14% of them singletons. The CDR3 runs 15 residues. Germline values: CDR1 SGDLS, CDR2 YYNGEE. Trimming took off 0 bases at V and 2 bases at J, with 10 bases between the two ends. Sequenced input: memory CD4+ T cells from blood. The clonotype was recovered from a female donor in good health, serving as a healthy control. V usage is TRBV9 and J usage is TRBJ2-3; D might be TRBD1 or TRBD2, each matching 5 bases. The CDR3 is CASSVATGLTDTQYF. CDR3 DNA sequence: TGTGCCAGCAGCGTAGCTACAGGACTCACAGATACGCAGTATTTT.